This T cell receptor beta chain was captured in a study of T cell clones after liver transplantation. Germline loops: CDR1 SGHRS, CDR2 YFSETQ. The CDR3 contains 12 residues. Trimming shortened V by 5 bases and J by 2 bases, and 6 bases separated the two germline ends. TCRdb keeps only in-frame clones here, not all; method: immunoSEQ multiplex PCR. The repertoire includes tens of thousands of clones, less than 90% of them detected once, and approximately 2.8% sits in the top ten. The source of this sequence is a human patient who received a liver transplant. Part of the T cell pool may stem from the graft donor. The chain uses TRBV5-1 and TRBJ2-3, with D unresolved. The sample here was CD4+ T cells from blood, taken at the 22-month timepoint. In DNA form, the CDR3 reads TGCGCCAGCAGATTGAACACAGATACGCAGTATTTT. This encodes CASRLNTDTQYF.